This TCR beta chain comes out of a study of CD8+ T cells in alopecia areata. Germline V gene lookup returns CDR1 MNHNY and CDR2 SVGAGI (reference sequence). V shed 10 bases, J shed 3 bases, and the junction held 2 bases outside the gene matches. The CDR3 runs 13 residues. CD4+ cells from 4 to 6 patients were sorted into CD25+CD127- cells. This clone was recorded a few times. RNA, once extracted, was reverse transcribed into cDNA for use as the sequencing template. Assay used: immunoSEQ multiplex PCR; TCRdb lists only in-frame clones, some missing. The table lists tens of thousands of clones, under 65% of them singletons.

The clonotype originates from a human donor with alopecia areata. Sequencing was performed on CD4+ Tregs sorted from blood. This chain connects TRBV6-6 to TRBJ2-3; TRBD2 matches at 12 bases. The CDR3 nucleotides read TGTGCCACCGGACTAGCGGGGACAGATACGCAGTATTTT. This sequence encodes CATGLAGTDTQYF.